The 8 T cell receptor beta chains in this list originate from one sample, sequenced in a study of tumor-infiltrating lymphocytes in primary liver carcinoma. Total RNA (roughly 530 ng) served as template for TCR beta cDNA synthesis primed by a constant-region primer. Three-round nested multiplex PCR performed with slightly modified ARM-PCR produced the TCR beta libraries. Primers for the first two PCR rounds were TRBV1-TRBV30 forward primers and a C-beta reverse primer (approximately 10 cycles per round). TCRdb re-derived calls from the multiplex PCR reads in MiXCR, one entry per CDR3 protein. The sample records 95,000 to 150,000 distinct CDR3 sequences, 64% being singletons. RNA and DNA were co-extracted from roughly 20-30 mg of unsorted bulk tissue. Sequencing was carried out using liver tumor tissue from sampling region 3. Indicated subset: tumor region T3, left-lateral pole. The receptors stem from a woman aged 60 to 75 with primary liver carcinoma and hepatitis B virus infection.

The sample holds many counts of this clonotype. The chain links TRBV4-1 to TRBJ2-2, with TRBD2 identical over 14 bases. CDR3 size: 16 residues. Germline V gene sequence: CDR1 MGHRA, CDR2 YSYEKL. With V trimmed by 4 bases and J by 6 bases, 4 bases remained unmatched. For the CDR3, the DNA is TGCGCCAGCAGCCTCGGGACTAGCGGGAGCTCCGGGGAGCTGTTTTTT. It translates to CASSLGTSGSSGELFF.

This clonotype has more than one count but fewer than ten. A read error may explain this, as a much larger clone is one base away. The V gene is TRBV4-2, the J gene TRBJ2-1, with TRBD1 matching 9 bases. V dropped 6 bases and J dropped 4; count of bases not matched to a gene: 7. This CDR3 is built from 15 residues. Germline V lookup: CDR1 LGHNA, CDR2 YNFKEQ. For the CDR3, the DNA is TGTGCCAGCAGGGTACAGGGGGCAACTTACAATGAGCAGTTCTTC. Amino acids: CASRVQGATYNEQFF.

The chain employs TRBV29-1 and TRBJ2-3; TRBD2 aligns across 10 bases. Trimming removed 8 bases from V and 3 bases from J; junction bases left unmatched: 5. The CDR3 loop spans 13 amino acids. Germline CDR1 reads SQVTM; CDR2 reads ANQGSEA. The CDR3 DNA follows: TGCAGCACAAGCGGGAGGGGTACAGATACGCAGTATTTT. Translating gives CSTSGRGTDTQYF.

Only a few counts were recorded for this clonotype. The chain recombines TRBV20-1 with TRBJ1-1, with TRBD1 matching 11 bases. The CDR3 covers 14 residues. V lost 3 bases and J lost 10; bases outside the gene matches: 10. The germline V gene encodes CDR1 DFQATT and CDR2 SNEGSKA (reference sequence). CDR3 region: CSARGQGQGARAFF. CDR3 nucleotide sequence: TGCAGTGCTAGGGGTCAAGGACAGGGGGCAAGAGCTTTCTTT.

About this clonotype itself: A much larger clone is a single base away; this may be a read error. V and J are TRBV6-1 and TRBJ1-5; 12 bases align to TRBD1. The ends lost 5 bases at V and 7 bases at J; junction bases unmatched: 9. Germline assignment: CDR1 MNHNS and CDR2 SASEGT. The CDR3 has 16 residues. The CDR3 DNA reads as TGTGCCAGCAGTACCCGGGACAGGGGGCGCCGGCAGCCCCAGCATTTT. Its protein is CASSTRDRGRRQPQHF.

As concerns this clonotype: The junction differs from germline at one of its ends, possibly a read error. Written as DNA, the CDR3 is TGTACCAGCAGTTCGGGACAGTTCGCGAACACCGGGGAGCTGTTTTTT. Amino acids: CTSSSGQFANTGELFF. J is TRBJ2-2 and V is TRBV12-3 or TRBV12-4, with TRBD1 identical over 7 bases. This CDR3 region has 16 residues.

This clonotype has a count of ten or more. The J gene is TRBJ2-5, the V gene TRBV5-1, with a possible D match to TRBD1 (6 bases). The CDR3 sequence is 16 residues long. CDR1 and CDR2 (germline): SGHRS, YFSETQ. V dropped 2 bases and J dropped 0 bases, with 14 bases sitting between them. For the CDR3, the DNA is TGCGCCAGCAGCTTCAGCCTCAGGGGAAACCAAGAGACCCAGTACTTC. Protein product: CASSFSLRGNQETQYF.

Ten or more counts support this clonotype. The rearrangement links TRBV10-2 to TRBJ2-7, with 11 bases identical to TRBD1. The CDR3 contains 14 residues. The germline V gene has CDR1 WSHSY and CDR2 SAAADI. Trimming at V came to 6 bases and at J to 4 bases, leaving 5 bases not matched to a gene. The CDR3 reads CASRDRDRGYEQYF. CDR3 bases: TGCGCCAGCAGAGACCGGGACAGGGGGTACGAGCAGTACTTC.